The 21 T cell receptor beta chains below come from one sample, sequenced in a study of blood T cell repertoires in COVID-19. Clones were sequenced by immunoSEQ multiplex PCR, and TCRdb holds only the in-frame ones, with some missing. The sample contains 80,000 to 100,000 clones, around 80% of which appear only once. Sample: peripheral blood. The receptor set was obtained from an older man with acute or convalescent COVID-19.

The chain joins TRBV10-2 to TRBJ2-3; D not certain. V lost 10 bases to trimming and J lost 2 bases, with 7 bases between them. This CDR3 region has 11 residues. Per the germline V gene, CDR1 is WSHSY and CDR2 is SAAADI. CDR3 region: CATSPTDTQYF. For the CDR3, the DNA is TGCGCCACCTCCCCCACAGATACGCAGTATTTT.

J is TRBJ2-1 and V is TRBV2; no clear D. V dropped 1 base and J dropped 12 bases, with 4 bases sitting between them. The CDR3 is 10 residues long. The germline V gene has CDR1 SNHLY and CDR2 FYNNEI. The CDR3: CASSEGGQFF. The CDR3 DNA reads TGTGCCAGCAGTGAAGGCGGGCAGTTCTTC.

This clone has more than one count but fewer than ten. The CDR3 sequence: CASSRLYWAEGNTEAFF. The CDR3 DNA sequence: TGCGCCAGCAGCCGGCTTTACTGGGCTGAGGGGAACACTGAAGCTTTCTTT. V is TRBV4-1 and J is TRBJ1-1; no clear D gene. Germline CDR1 reads MGHRA; CDR2 reads YSYEKL. The CDR3 spans 17 residues. The V gene lost 4 bases and the J gene lost 1 base, with 19 bases spanning the gap.

On this clone itself: This same CDR3 is encoded by further DNA sequences in the sample. The chain joins TRBV7-3 to TRBJ2-2; TRBD2 matches 7 bases. The V gene end was trimmed by 1 base and the J gene end by 0 bases; junction bases not matched to a gene: 2. Germline V gene lookup returns CDR1 SGHTA and CDR2 FQGTGA. This CDR3 has 16 amino acids. CDR3 loop: CASSLNSGSNTGELFF. The CDR3 nucleotides are TGTGCCAGCAGCTTAAATAGCGGGTCGAACACCGGGGAGCTGTTTTTT.

The chain couples TRBV20-1 to TRBJ1-2; D call uncertain. Per the germline V gene, CDR1 is DFQATT and CDR2 is SNEGSKA (reference sequence). The ends were cut back, 3 bases at V and 2 bases at J, with 7 bases in the middle. The CDR3 loop spans 12 amino acids. CDR3 residues: CSASDGNYGYTF. CDR3 in DNA: TGCAGTGCTAGTGACGGGAACTATGGCTACACCTTC.

The rearrangement links TRBV6-6 to TRBJ1-2; TRBD1 is a possible D gene (6 bases). V was clipped by 6 bases and J by 0 bases, with 14 bases between them. Germline-derived CDR1 and CDR2 are MNHNY and SVGAGI (reference sequence). The CDR3 spans 15 residues. Written as DNA, the CDR3 is TGTGCCAGCAGGCCGGACAGTAATACTAACTATGGCTACACCTTC. Its protein product is CASRPDSNTNYGYTF.

The gene calls are TRBV6-4 and TRBJ2-1; TRBD2 agrees at 7 bases. V was pared by 3 bases and J by 9 bases, with 11 bases of the junction left unmatched. The CDR3 is made up of 15 amino acids. Germline V gene sequence: CDR1 MRHNA, CDR2 SNTAGT. CDR3 DNA: TGTGCCAGCAGTGAGAGACTAGCCCCGGTCGGTGAGCAGTTCTTC. It translates to CASSERLAPVGEQFF.

The CDR3 nucleotides are TGTGCCAGCAGTCTCCGGACTAGCGGGTCCCAAGAGACCCAGTACTTC. It translates to CASSLRTSGSQETQYF. This chain joins TRBV25-1 and TRBJ2-5; 11 bases are a match to TRBD2. The CDR3 is 16 residues long. With 5 bases clipped from V and 1 base from J, the junction kept 6 bases outside the gene matches. CDR1 and CDR2 from the germline V gene are MGHDK and SYGVNS.

This chain connects TRBV7-9 to TRBJ1-4; TRBD1 agrees at 8 bases. The CDR3 is 15 residues long. CDR1 and CDR2 (germline): SEHNR, FQNEAQ (reference sequence). J lost 4 bases, V lost 1 base, and 2 bases had no gene match. The CDR3: CASSLDRGFNEKLFF. For the CDR3, the DNA is TGTGCCAGCAGCTTAGACAGGGGGTTTAATGAAAAACTGTTTTTT. Together with reference TRBV7-9 and TRBJ1-4, the CDR3 gives the full variable domain: DTGVSQNPRHKITKRGQNVTFRCDPISEHNRLYWYRQTLGQGPEFLTYFQNEAQLEKSRLLSDRFSAERPKGSFSTLEIQRTEQGDSAMYLCASSLDRGFNEKLFFGSGTQLSVL.

The chain recombines TRBV5-8 with TRBJ2-1, with unresolved D. The V and J ends lost 0 bases and 12 bases respectively, with 13 bases between them. The CDR3 loop spans 13 amino acids. The V gene's germline CDR1 is SGHTS and CDR2 YDEGEE. The CDR3 DNA reads as TGTGCCAGCAGCTTGGCTTCAGGCTGGGTGCAGTTCTTC. Translating it yields CASSLASGWVQFF. Full variable domain (rest looked up from reference TRBV5-8 and TRBJ2-1): EAGVTQSPTHLIKTRGQQATLRCSPISGHTSVYWYQQALGLGLQFLLWYDEGEERNRGNFPPRFSGRQFPNYSSELNVNALELEDSALYLCASSLASGWVQFFGPGTRLTVL.

The V and J genes are TRBV24-1 and TRBJ1-1; no clear D. V was pared by 7 bases and J by 0 bases, with 8 bases between. Germline CDR1 KGHDR, CDR2 SFDVKD. This CDR3 has 13 amino acids. The CDR3 loop reads CATRNGLNTEAFF. In DNA, the CDR3 is TGTGCCACCAGGAACGGGTTGAACACTGAAGCTTTCTTT.

The V and J genes are TRBV11-3 and TRBJ2-7; maybe TRBD1 (6 bases). The ends were cut back, 5 bases at V and 5 bases at J, with 13 bases in the middle. This CDR3 is built from 13 residues. Germline CDR1 SGHNT, CDR2 YENEEA. CDR3 sequence: CASSISTGHEQYF. The CDR3 coding sequence is TGTGCCAGCAGCATCTCGACAGGACACGAGCAGTACTTC.

The rearrangement links TRBV5-5 to TRBJ2-3, with a possible D match to TRBD2 (5 bases). CDR1 is SGHKS, CDR2 YYEKEE, per germline (reference sequence). This CDR3 comprises 12 residues. V was clipped by 0 bases and J by 10 bases, with 9 bases between them. CDR3: CASSLERGSQYF. The CDR3, as DNA: TGTGCCAGCAGCTTGGAACGGGGATCGCAGTATTTT.

This sequence joins TRBV29-1 and TRBJ1-3, with D unclear. The CDR3 runs to 13 residues. Germline V lookup: CDR1 SQVTM, CDR2 ANQGSEA. Trimming stripped 6 bases from V and 0 bases from J, with 9 bases between. CDR3 sequence: CSVTKISGNTIYF. For the CDR3, the DNA is TGCAGCGTGACAAAAATCTCTGGAAACACCATATATTTT.

The V call is TRBV5-6, the J call TRBJ2-7; D gene uncertain. This CDR3 spans 16 amino acids. Deletions cut 4 bases from V and 5 bases from J, with 22 bases between. The germline CDR1 and CDR2 sequences are SGHDT and YYEEEE. The CDR3 DNA reads TGTGCCAGCAGCCCTCCTGGGTCAAGTTTTGGGCACGAGCAGTACTTC. Its translation: CASSPPGSSFGHEQYF.

V usage is TRBV2 and J usage is TRBJ1-4; D is ambiguous. Germline V gene lookup returns CDR1 SNHLY and CDR2 FYNNEI. The CDR3 contains 13 residues. V was trimmed by 11 bases and J by 8 bases, leaving 18 bases between them. The CDR3 bases are TGTGCCTCAGAAAACCATAATTCGGAAAAACTGTTTTTT. This encodes CASENHNSEKLFF.

The rearrangement uses TRBV6-5 and TRBJ1-2; D unclear. Germline values: CDR1 MNHEY, CDR2 SVGAGI. The length of the CDR3 is 12 residues. The V end lost 2 bases, the J end lost 7 bases, and 8 bases lay between the germline ends. This CDR3 is CASSYVEGGYTF. The CDR3 nucleotides read TGTGCCAGCAGTTACGTGGAGGGTGGCTACACCTTC.

The chain links TRBV6-5 to TRBJ2-7; TRBD2 matches at 8 bases. Germline values: CDR1 MNHEY, CDR2 SVGAGI. This CDR3 contains 14 residues. V lost 4 bases, J lost 3 bases, and 5 bases stayed unmatched. The DNA for the CDR3 is TGTGCCAGCAGTTTTAGCGGGGCCCTCTACGAGCAGTACTTC. The encoded protein is CASSFSGALYEQYF.

The chain has TRBV4-3 and TRBJ1-1; TRBD1 matches 7 bases. Germline V gene sequence: CDR1 LGHNA, CDR2 YSLEER. V lost 3 bases to trimming and J lost 1 base; unmatched junction nucleotides: 5. The CDR3 consists of 15 residues. The CDR3 DNA follows: TGCGCCAGCAGCCAGGACAGGTGGGGGAACACTGAAGCTTTCTTT. Amino acid sequence: CASSQDRWGNTEAFF.

This clone was observed a few times. The J gene is TRBJ2-7, the V gene TRBV11-2, with D perhaps TRBD1 (6 bases). V lost 5 bases and J lost 0, with 14 bases in between. CDR1 SGHAT and CDR2 FQNNGV come from the germline V gene. CDR3 size: 15 residues. As DNA, the CDR3 is TGTGCCAGCAGCCCCTCCAGGGGTCGCTCCTACGAGCAGTACTTC. Encoded protein: CASSPSRGRSYEQYF.

The CDR3 loop reads CAISGTGKDGYTF. The CDR3 DNA reads as TGTGCCATCAGTGGGACAGGGAAGGATGGCTACACCTTC. This chain connects TRBV10-3 to TRBJ1-2; 8 bases align to TRBD1. V lost 4 bases, J lost 6 bases, and 4 bases stayed unmatched. In germline, CDR1 is ENHRY, CDR2 SYGVKD. This CDR3 spans 13 amino acids.